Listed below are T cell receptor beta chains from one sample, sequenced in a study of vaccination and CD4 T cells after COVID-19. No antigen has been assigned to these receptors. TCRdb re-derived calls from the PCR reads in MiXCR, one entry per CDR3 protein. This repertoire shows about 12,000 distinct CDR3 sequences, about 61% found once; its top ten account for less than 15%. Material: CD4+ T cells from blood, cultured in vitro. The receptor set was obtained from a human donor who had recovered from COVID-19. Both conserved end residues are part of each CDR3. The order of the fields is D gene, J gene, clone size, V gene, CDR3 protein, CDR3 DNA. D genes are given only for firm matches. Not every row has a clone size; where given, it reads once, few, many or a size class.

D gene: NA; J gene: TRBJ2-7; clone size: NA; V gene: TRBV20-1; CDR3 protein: CSARDAATYEQYF; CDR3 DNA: TGCAGTGCTAGAGATGCCGCCACCTACGAGCAGTACTTC
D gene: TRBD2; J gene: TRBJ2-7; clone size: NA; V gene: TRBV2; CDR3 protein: CASHSGREGFEQYF; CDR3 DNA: TGTGCCAGCCATTCAGGGCGGGAGGGCTTCGAGCAGTACTTC
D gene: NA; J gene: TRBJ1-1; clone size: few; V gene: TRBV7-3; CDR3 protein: CASSPIQNTEAFF; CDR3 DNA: TGTGCCAGCAGCCCTATCCAGAACACTGAAGCTTTCTTT
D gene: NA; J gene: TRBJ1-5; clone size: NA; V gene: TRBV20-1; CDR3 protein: CSASGPTSYQPQHF; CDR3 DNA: TGCAGTGCTAGCGGACCCACGAGTTATCAGCCCCAGCATTTT
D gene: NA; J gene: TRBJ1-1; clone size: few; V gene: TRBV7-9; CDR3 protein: CASSLQGLGAVAEAFF; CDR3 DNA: TGTGCCAGCAGCTTACAGGGGCTCGGGGCAGTAGCTGAAGCTTTCTTT
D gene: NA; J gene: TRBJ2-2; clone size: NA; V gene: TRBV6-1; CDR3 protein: CASTFRGISNTGELFF; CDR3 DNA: TGTGCCAGCACTTTCAGGGGCATCTCGAACACCGGGGAGCTGTTTTTT
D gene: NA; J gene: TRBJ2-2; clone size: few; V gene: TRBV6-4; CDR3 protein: CASSDSTSTGELFF; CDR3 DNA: TGTGCCAGCAGTGACTCGACTAGCACCGGGGAGCTGTTTTTT
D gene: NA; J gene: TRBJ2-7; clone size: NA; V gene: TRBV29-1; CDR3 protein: CSARDTGMGEQYF; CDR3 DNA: TGCAGCGCCCGGGACACTGGTATGGGAGAGCAGTACTTC
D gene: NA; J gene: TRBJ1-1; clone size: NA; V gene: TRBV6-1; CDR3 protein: CASGREAFF; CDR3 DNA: TGTGCAAGCGGCAGGGAAGCTTTCTTT
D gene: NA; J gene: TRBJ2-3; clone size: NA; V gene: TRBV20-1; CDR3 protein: CSARDSTSTDTQYF; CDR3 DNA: TGCAGTGCTAGAGACAGCACTAGCACAGATACGCAGTATTTT
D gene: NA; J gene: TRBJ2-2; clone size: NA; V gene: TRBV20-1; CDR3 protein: CSARVGRGDANTGELFF; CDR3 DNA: TGCAGTGCTAGAGTAGGCAGGGGGGACGCGAACACCGGGGAGCTGTTTTTT
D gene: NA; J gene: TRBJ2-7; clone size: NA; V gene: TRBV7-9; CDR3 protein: CASSFGPYEQYF; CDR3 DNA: TGTGCCAGCAGCTTTGGGCCCTACGAGCAGTACTTC
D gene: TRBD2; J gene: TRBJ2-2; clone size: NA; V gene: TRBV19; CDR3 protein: CASSGGRGYTGELFF; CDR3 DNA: TGTGCCAGTAGTGGCGGGAGAGGGTACACCGGGGAGCTGTTTTTT
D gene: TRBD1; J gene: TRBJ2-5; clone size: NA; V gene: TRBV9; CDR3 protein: CASSKGTGGGETQYF; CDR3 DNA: TGTGCCAGCAGCAAAGGGACAGGGGGCGGGGAGACCCAGTACTTC
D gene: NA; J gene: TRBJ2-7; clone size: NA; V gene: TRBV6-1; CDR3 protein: CASSERHASWDEQYF; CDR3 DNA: TGTGCCAGCAGTGAACGCCACGCTTCCTGGGACGAGCAGTACTTC
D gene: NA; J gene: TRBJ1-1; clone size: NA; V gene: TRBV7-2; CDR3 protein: CASSLEIMNTEAFF; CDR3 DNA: TGTGCCAGCAGCTTGGAGATTATGAACACTGAAGCTTTCTTT
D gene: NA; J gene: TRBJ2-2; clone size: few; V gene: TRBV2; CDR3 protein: CASSERLSTGELFF; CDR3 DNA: TGTGCCAGCAGTGAACGGCTAAGCACCGGGGAGCTGTTTTTT
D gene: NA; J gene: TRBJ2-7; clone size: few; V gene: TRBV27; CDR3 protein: CASSSGSGEQYF; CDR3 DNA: TGTGCCAGCAGTTCGGGCTCCGGCGAGCAGTACTTC
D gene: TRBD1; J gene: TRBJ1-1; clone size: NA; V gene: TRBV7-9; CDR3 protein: CASSPGTGLAFF; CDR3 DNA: TGTGCCAGCAGCCCCGGGACAGGGTTGGCTTTCTTT
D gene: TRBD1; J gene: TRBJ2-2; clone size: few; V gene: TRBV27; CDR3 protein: CASSLWTGSGGELFF; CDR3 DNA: TGTGCCAGCAGTTTATGGACAGGGTCGGGCGGGGAGCTGTTTTTT
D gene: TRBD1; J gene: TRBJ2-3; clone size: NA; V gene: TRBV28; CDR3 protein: CASTPGGRSTDTQYF; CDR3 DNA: TGTGCCAGCACCCCAGGGGGCCGTAGCACAGATACGCAGTATTTT
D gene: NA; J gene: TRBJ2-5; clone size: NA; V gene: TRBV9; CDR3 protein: CASSPQGGVGKTQYF; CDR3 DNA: TGTGCCAGCAGCCCCCAGGGGGGAGTTGGGAAGACCCAGTACTTC
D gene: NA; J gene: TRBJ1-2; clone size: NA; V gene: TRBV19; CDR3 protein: CASSRANSGYTF; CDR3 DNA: TGTGCCAGTAGTCGGGCAAATTCCGGCTACACCTTC
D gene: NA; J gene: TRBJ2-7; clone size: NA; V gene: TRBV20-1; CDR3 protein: CSAAASKGGQYEQYF; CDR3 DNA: TGCAGTGCGGCCGCTTCCAAGGGGGGACAATACGAGCAGTACTTC
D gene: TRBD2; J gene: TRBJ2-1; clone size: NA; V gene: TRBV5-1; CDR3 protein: CASSLGGRASYNEQFF; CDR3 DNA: TGCGCCAGCAGCTTGGGCGGGAGGGCGTCCTACAATGAGCAGTTCTTC
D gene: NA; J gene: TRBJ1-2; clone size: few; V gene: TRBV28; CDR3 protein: CASSFPAIRGYTF; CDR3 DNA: TGTGCCAGCAGTTTTCCAGCGATCCGTGGCTACACCTTC
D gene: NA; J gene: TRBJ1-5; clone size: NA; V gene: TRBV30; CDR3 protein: CAWSVDGNQPQHF; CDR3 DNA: TGTGCCTGGAGTGTTGACGGCAATCAGCCCCAGCATTTT
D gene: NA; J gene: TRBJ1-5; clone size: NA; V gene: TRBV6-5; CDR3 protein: CASSSTSFNQPQHF; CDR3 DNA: TGTGCCAGCAGTTCTACAAGTTTCAATCAGCCCCAGCATTTT
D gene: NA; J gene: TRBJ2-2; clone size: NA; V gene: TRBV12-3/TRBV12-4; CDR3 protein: CASSPADGTGELFF; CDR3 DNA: TGTGCCAGCAGCCCCGCCGACGGCACCGGGGAGCTGTTTTTT
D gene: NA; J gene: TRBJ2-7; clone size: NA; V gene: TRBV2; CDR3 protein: CASSPDGSYEQYF; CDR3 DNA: TGTGCCAGCAGCCCGGACGGCAGCTACGAGCAGTACTTC
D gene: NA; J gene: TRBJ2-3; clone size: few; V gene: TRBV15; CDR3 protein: CATSRDRRDTQYF; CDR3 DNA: TGTGCCACCAGCAGAGATCGGCGAGATACGCAGTATTTT
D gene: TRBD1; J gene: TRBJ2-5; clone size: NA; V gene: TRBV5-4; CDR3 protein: CASSLAGGRETQYF; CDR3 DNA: TGTGCCAGCAGCTTGGCAGGGGGCAGGGAGACCCAGTACTTC
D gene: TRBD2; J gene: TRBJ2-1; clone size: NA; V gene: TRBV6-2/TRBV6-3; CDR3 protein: CASSYVWREWNEQFF; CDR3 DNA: TGTGCCAGCAGTTACGTCTGGCGGGAGTGGAATGAGCAGTTCTTC
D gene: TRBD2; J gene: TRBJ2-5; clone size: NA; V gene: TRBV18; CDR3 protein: CASSPRLAGGDETQYF; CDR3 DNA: TGTGCCAGCTCTCCTCGACTAGCGGGAGGAGATGAGACCCAGTACTTC
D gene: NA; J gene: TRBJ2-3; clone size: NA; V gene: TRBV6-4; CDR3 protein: CASSDSDTDTQYF; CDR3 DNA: TGTGCCAGCAGTGACTCGGACACAGATACGCAGTATTTT